Each of the 17 T cell receptor beta chains below was sequenced from the same sample in a study of T cell repertoires in cytomegalovirus infection. Via MiXCR, TCRdb re-called the reads, giving one row per CDR3 protein. This table holds approximately 550,000 distinct CDR3 sequences, about 17% found once. The specimen sequenced was CD8+ T cells from PBMCs. All receptors derive from a human donor in good health (CMV status not recorded). Some clones in this sample may be carry-over from other donors' samples.

This clonotype was seen ten or more times. The rearrangement uses TRBV7-6 and TRBJ1-1, with D possibly matching TRBD1 (6 bases). Germline CDR1 is SGHVS and CDR2 is FNYEAQ. The CDR3 runs to 16 residues. Between the trimmed V and J ends, which lost 4 bases and 1 base, there was a span of 16 bases. The CDR3 DNA reads as TGTGCCAGCAGCTCCGACAGGCGTAAGGGGAACACTGAAGCTTTCTTT. Protein: CASSSDRRKGNTEAFF.

Points on this clonotype: This may be a read error: a much more frequent sequence differs by one nucleotide. The chain recombines TRBV7-3 with TRBJ2-1; perhaps TRBD2 as D (6 bases). This CDR3 is 15 amino acids long. Germline loops: CDR1 SGHTA, CDR2 FQGTGA. Trimming left V 5 bases short and J 3 bases short, with 14 bases between. CDR3 nucleotides: TGTGCCAGCAGCCCTGACGCGGGATTCTACAATGAGCAGTTCTTC. Protein: CASSPDAGFYNEQFF.

This clonotype showed up just a few times. The chain employs TRBV20-1 and TRBJ2-7; D gene ambiguous. This CDR3 is built from 15 residues. The V gene's germline CDR1 is DFQATT and CDR2 SNEGSKA (reference sequence). The CDR3 spells CSSRSFTMGSYEQYF. The CDR3 DNA follows: TGCAGCAGTCGGTCCTTTACTATGGGGTCCTACGAGCAGTACTTC.

This clonotype was counted only a few times. The rearrangement links TRBV4-3 to TRBJ2-7; TRBD1 agrees at 8 bases. CDR1 LGHNA and CDR2 YSLEER come from the germline V gene. The CDR3 is made up of 16 amino acids. V lost 3 bases and J lost 1; bases outside the gene matches: 8. CDR3 bases: TGCGCCAGCAGCCAGCCCCGGGACAGGTCATCCTACGAGCAGTACTTC. Translation gives CASSQPRDRSSYEQYF.

This clonotype showed up many times. V is TRBV7-6 and J is TRBJ1-1; D not certain. This CDR3 contains 13 residues. V lost 4 bases and J 6 bases, leaving 12 bases between the germline ends. Germline V lookup: CDR1 SGHVS, CDR2 FNYEAQ. The CDR3 DNA follows: TGTGCCAGCAGCTCGAATCGGGTGGCTGAAGCTTTCTTT. Its translation is CASSSNRVAEAFF.

This clonotype was picked up many times. The chain joins TRBV19 to TRBJ2-5, with D perhaps TRBD1 (6 bases). The CDR3 contains 14 residues. The V end was cut by 3 bases, the J end by 1 base, with 9 bases between. Germline CDR1 and CDR2: LNHDA and SQIVND (reference sequence). The CDR3 nucleotides are TGTGCCAGTAGTATGGGGGCCCTCCAAGAGACCCAGTACTTC. Its translation: CASSMGALQETQYF.

At least ten counts were recorded for this clonotype. This chain uses TRBV7-9 with TRBJ1-1; D gene ambiguous. CDR1 and CDR2 from the germline V gene are SEHNR and FQNEAQ (reference sequence). The CDR3 contains 15 residues. The germline V and J ends were trimmed by 6 bases and 2 bases, with 16 bases remaining between them. This CDR3 is CASSSFDRGNTEAFF. In DNA, the CDR3 is TGTGCCAGCAGTTCTTTCGACCGGGGAAACACTGAAGCTTTCTTT.

This clonotype was seen a few times. This may be a read error, as it is one base from a much larger clone. The J gene is TRBJ2-1, the V gene TRBV5-4, with D maybe TRBD2 (5 bases). Germline CDR1 and CDR2: SGHNT and YYREEE (reference sequence). The V end lost 2 bases, the J end lost 6 bases, and 6 bases lay between the germline ends. The CDR3 consists of 12 residues. The CDR3 bases are TGTGCCAGCAGCTTACTAGTCAATGAGCAGTTCTTC. The encoded protein is CASSLLVNEQFF.

There are a few counts of this clonotype. This chain joins TRBV10-1 and TRBJ2-4; 8 bases match TRBD1. This CDR3 has 15 amino acids. The V gene's germline CDR1 is WNHNN and CDR2 SYGVQD (reference sequence). J lost 6 bases, V lost 6 bases, and 10 bases had no gene match. Here the CDR3 DNA reads TGCGCCAGCAGCCCAGACAGGGGAAGGAGAAACATTCAGTACTTC. Its translation is CASSPDRGRRNIQYF.

This clonotype was detected many times. This CDR3 is CASSLVTGTTGELFF. CDR3 sequence (DNA): TGTGCCAGCAGCTTAGTCACAGGGACAACCGGGGAGCTGTTTTTT. The rearrangement uses TRBV7-9 and TRBJ2-2, with a weak D call TRBD1 (6 bases). Germline-derived CDR1 and CDR2 are SEHNR and FQNEAQ (reference sequence). Trimming shortened V by 1 base and J by 5 bases, and 11 bases separated the two germline ends. The CDR3 covers 15 residues.

This clonotype was seen ten or more times. The V gene is TRBV7-6, the J gene TRBJ2-1; TRBD2 matches 14 bases. With V trimmed by 2 bases and J by 0 bases, 9 bases remained unmatched. Germline values: CDR1 SGHVS, CDR2 FNYEAQ. CDR3 size: 20 residues. The CDR3 loop reads CASSLSGTSGGPSSYNEQFF. In DNA form, the CDR3 reads TGTGCCAGCAGCTTATCCGGGACTAGCGGGGGCCCTAGCTCCTACAATGAGCAGTTCTTC. Supplemented by reference TRBV7-6 and TRBJ2-1, the full variable domain reads GAGVSQSPRYKVTKRGQDVALRCDPISGHVSLYWYRQALGQGPEFLTYFNYEAQQDKSGLPNDRFSAERPEGSISTLTIQRTEQRDSAMYRCASSLSGTSGGPSSYNEQFFGPGTRLTVL.

This clonotype was seen repeatedly, ten times or more. V is TRBV7-9 and J is TRBJ2-7; TRBD1 aligns across 8 bases. The germline gives CDR1 SEHNR, CDR2 FQNEAQ (reference sequence). Germline trimming cut 3 bases from V and 6 bases from J; bases unmatched to any gene: 7. CDR3 length: 14 residues. The CDR3 DNA reads as TGTGCCAGCAGCTTCGCGGACAGGGCAGCCGAGCAGTACTTC. Its protein product is CASSFADRAAEQYF. The complete variable domain, with remaining parts taken from reference TRBV7-9 and TRBJ2-7, reads DTGVSQNPRHKITKRGQNVTFRCDPISEHNRLYWYRQTLGQGPEFLTYFQNEAQLEKSRLLSDRFSAERPKGSFSTLEIQRTEQGDSAMYLCASSFADRAAEQYFGPGTRLTVT.

The chain uses TRBV13 and TRBJ2-1, with 10 bases identical to TRBD2. This CDR3 has 16 residues. The germline V gene has CDR1 PRHDT and CDR2 FYEKMQ (reference sequence). The ends lost 3 bases at V and 3 bases at J; junction bases unmatched: 5. The CDR3 DNA is TGTGCCAGCAGCTTTACCGGGACTAGCGACTACAATGAGCAGTTCTTC. Its translation: CASSFTGTSDYNEQFF.

This clonotype occurred many times. The rearrangement uses TRBV7-9 and TRBJ2-1; D remains ambiguous. This CDR3 spans 13 amino acids. V was trimmed by 1 base and J by 6 bases, leaving 7 bases between them. Per germline, CDR1 SEHNR and CDR2 FQNEAQ (reference sequence). The CDR3 protein is CASSLVQINEQFF. CDR3 DNA: TGTGCCAGCAGCTTAGTACAGATCAATGAGCAGTTCTTC.

This clonotype was counted between two and nine times. The V call is TRBV7-3, the J call TRBJ2-1; 8 bases align to TRBD2. Losses at the gene ends were 4 bases for V and 4 bases for J; bases not matched to a gene: 6. Germline CDR1 is SGHTA and CDR2 is FQGTGA. The CDR3 extends over 15 amino acids. In DNA, the CDR3 is TGTGCCAGCAGCTCCCCCGGGACTAGGTACAATGAGCAGTTCTTC. The encoded protein is CASSSPGTRYNEQFF.

The CDR3 DNA reads TGTGCCAGCAGCGTGGATAGCGGGATTCGCACCGGGGAGCTGTTTTTT. Translated, it gives CASSVDSGIRTGELFF. The chain links TRBV9 to TRBJ2-2, with 8 bases identical to TRBD2. CDR3 length: 16 amino acids. In germline, CDR1 is SGDLS, CDR2 YYNGEE. The V segment lost 2 bases and the J segment 4 bases; nucleotides outside the gene matches: 7.

This clonotype appeared many times. The genes are TRBV7-9 and TRBJ2-7, with 11 bases fitting TRBD2. The CDR3 consists of 16 residues. Trimming removed 3 bases from V and 3 bases from J; junction bases left unmatched: 7. Per the germline V gene, CDR1 is SEHNR and CDR2 is FQNEAQ (reference sequence). The CDR3 reads CASSFPLAGGGYEQYF. Written as DNA, the CDR3 is TGTGCCAGCAGCTTTCCCTTAGCGGGAGGGGGCTACGAGCAGTACTTC.